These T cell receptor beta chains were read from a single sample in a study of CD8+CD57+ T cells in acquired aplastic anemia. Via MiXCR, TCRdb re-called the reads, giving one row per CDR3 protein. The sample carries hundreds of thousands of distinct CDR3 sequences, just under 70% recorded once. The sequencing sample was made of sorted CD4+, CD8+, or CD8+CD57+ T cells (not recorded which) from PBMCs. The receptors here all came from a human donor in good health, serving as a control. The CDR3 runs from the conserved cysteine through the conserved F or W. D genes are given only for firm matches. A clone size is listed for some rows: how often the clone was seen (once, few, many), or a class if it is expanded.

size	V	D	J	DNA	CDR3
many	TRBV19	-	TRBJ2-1	TGTGCCAGTAGTCGGACATCCTACAATGAGCAGTTCTTC	CASSRTSYNEQFF
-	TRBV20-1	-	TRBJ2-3	TGCAGTGCTCGATCGGCGGGCTTTTCGGCAGATACGCAGTATTTT	CSARSAGFSADTQYF
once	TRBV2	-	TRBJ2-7	TGTGCCAGCAGTCCTGGCGGGACAACTCACAAGCAGTACTTC	CASSPGGTTHKQYF
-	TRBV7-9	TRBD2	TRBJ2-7	TGTGCCAGCAGCTTAGGGACTAGCAGACTTTTCGAGCAGTACTTC	CASSLGTSRLFEQYF
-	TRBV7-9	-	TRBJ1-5	-	CASTMQHEQYFGPHF
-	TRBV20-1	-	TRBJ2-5	TGCAGTGCTATCACAACGAACAAGTACTTC	CSAITTNKYF
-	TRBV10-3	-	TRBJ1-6	TGTGCCATCAGTGAAGGGGGGTCCGATAATTCCCCCCTCCAGTTT	CAISEGGSDNSPLQF
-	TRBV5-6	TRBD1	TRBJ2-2	TGTGCCAGCAGCTACGGACAGGTCATCACCGGGGAGCTGTTTTTT	CASSYGQVITGELFF
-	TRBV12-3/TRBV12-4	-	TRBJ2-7	TGTGCCAGCAGCAAGGGGACCCGATCCTCCGAGCAGTACTTC	CASSKGTRSSEQYF
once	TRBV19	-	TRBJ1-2	TGTGCCAGAAGTATCCATAGCAGACCGGGTGGAACCGGCTTCACCTTC	CARSIHSRPGGTGFTF
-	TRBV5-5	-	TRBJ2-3	TGTGCCAACAGAGGTTGGCAGTGGAGTACAGATACGCAGTATTTT	CANRGWQWSTDTQYF
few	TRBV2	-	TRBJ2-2	TGTGCCAGCAGCCCAGGCGGGAACACCGGGGAGCTGTTTTTT	CASSPGGNTGELFF
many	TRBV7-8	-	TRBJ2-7	TGTGCCAGCAGCTTAGGGACAGCCTACGAGCAGTACTTC	CASSLGTAYEQYF
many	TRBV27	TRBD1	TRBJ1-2	TGTGCCAGCAGTCCCATAGACAGGGATGGCTACACCTTC	CASSPIDRDGYTF
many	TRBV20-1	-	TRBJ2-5	TGCAGTGCTAGTGAGTCTAGCCAAGAGACCCAGTACTTC	CSASESSQETQYF
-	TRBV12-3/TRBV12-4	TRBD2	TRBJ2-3	TGTGCCAGCAGTATCGAAGGGACTAGCGGGTCTGGAGATACGCAGTATTTT	CASSIEGTSGSGDTQYF
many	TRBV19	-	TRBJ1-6	TGTGCCAGTACCGGTGGCAATTCACCCCTCCACTTT	CASTGGNSPLHF
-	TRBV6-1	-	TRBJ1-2	TGTGCCAGCAAAGTCGGGCAGGGCGATGGCTACACCTTC	CASKVGQGDGYTF
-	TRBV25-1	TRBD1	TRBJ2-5	TGTGCCATCAGTGAAGTTGCAGGGGGTTTCCAAGAGACCCAGTACTTC	CAISEVAGGFQETQYF
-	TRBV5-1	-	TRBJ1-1	TGCGCCAGCAGCCCCCTTGATGGGGCCTCAGCTTTCTTT	CASSPLDGASAFF
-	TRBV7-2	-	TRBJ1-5	TGTGCCAGCAGCTTACGCAGCTCGGGTACCCCCCAGCATTTT	CASSLRSSGTPQHF
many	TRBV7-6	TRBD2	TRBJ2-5	TGTGCCAGCAGCTCCGGGCTAGCGGGGGAAGAGACCCAGTACTTC	CASSSGLAGEETQYF
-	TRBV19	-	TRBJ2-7	TGTGCCAGCAGCTTAGATAGGGCAGCACGAGAGCAGTACTTC	CASSLDRAAREQYF
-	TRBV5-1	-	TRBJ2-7	TGTGCCAGCAGCTTGGCTCTGACCAGCGACGAGCAGTACTTC	CASSLALTSDEQYF
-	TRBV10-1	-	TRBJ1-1	TGCGCCAGCGTTGTCGAGGGTATGAACACTGAAGCTTTCTTT	CASVVEGMNTEAFF
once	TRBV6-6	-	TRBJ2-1	TGTGCCAGCAGTTTAGTCCAGGGCGCGGGGACTGAGCAGTTCTTC	CASSLVQGAGTEQFF
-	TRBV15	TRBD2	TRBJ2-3	TGTGCCACCAGGCTTAGCGGGGGAATCACAGATACGCAGTATTTT	CATRLSGGITDTQYF
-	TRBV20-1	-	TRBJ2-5	TGCAGTGCTAGGGGGGGGGCCTCGGAAGAGACCCAGTACTTC	CSARGGASEETQYF
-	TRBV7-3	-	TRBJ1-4	TGCGCCAGCAGCCAAGATTCCCAGAAGGGCATTAATCAAAAACTGTTTTTT	CASSQDSQKGINQKLFF
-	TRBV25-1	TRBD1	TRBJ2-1	TGTGCCAGCAGTGATCCACAATGGGACAGGCGCGATGAGCAGTTCTTC	CASSDPQWDRRDEQFF
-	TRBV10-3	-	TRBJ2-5	TGTGCCAGCAGTGACACAGGTGAGCAGTACTTC	CASSDTGEQYF
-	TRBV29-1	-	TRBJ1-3	TGCAGCGGACGGTCTGGAAACACCATATATTTT	CSGRSGNTIYF
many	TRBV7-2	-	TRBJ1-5	TGTGCCAGCAGCTTAAAACCAGGGCTAAATCAGCCCCAGCATTTT	CASSLKPGLNQPQHF
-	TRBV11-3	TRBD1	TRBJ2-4	TGCGCCAGCAGTGCATTGGGTCTTCCGGGACAGGGATCGAACATTCAGTACTTC	CASSALGLPGQGSNIQYF
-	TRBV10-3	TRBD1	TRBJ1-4	TGTGCCATCAGTGGGACAGGAGAAAAACTGTTTTTT	CAISGTGEKLFF
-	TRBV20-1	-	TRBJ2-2	TGCAGTGCCAGAGGACGTTCGAACACCGGGGAGCTGTTTTTT	CSARGRSNTGELFF
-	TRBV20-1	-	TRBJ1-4	TGCAGTGCCCCCCTAGGGAGCAATGAAAAACTGTTTTTT	CSAPLGSNEKLFF
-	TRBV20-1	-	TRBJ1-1	TGCAGTGCTACTCTCGGGCAGAACTACGGAGCTTTCTTT	CSATLGQNYGAFF
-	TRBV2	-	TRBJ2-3	TGTGCCAGCAGTGAAGAAGGAGATACGCAGTATTTT	CASSEEGDTQYF
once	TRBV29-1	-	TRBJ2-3	TGCAGTGCCGGCGCCAGCGCAGAGACCCAGTATTTT	CSAGASAETQYF
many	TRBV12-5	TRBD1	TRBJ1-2	TGTGCTAGTGGTTTGGGGGACAGGGGCTCCTATGGCTACACCTTC	CASGLGDRGSYGYTF
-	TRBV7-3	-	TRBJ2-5	TGTGCCAGCAGCTTTGGGGGGGCCCAAGGAGCACAGTATTTC	CASSFGGAQGAQYF
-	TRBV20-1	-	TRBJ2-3	TGCAGTGCTCCCAAAGGGGGAACCACAGATACGCAGTATTTT	CSAPKGGTTDTQYF
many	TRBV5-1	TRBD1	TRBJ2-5	TGCGCCAGCAGCTCCTGGACAGGCAACACGGGCGGGACCCAGTACTTC	CASSSWTGNTGGTQYF
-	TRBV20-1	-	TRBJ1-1	TGCAGTGCTAGAGGGCTCAGGGCTAGTTACATGAACACTGAAGCTTTCTTT	CSARGLRASYMNTEAFF
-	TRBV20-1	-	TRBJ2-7	TGCAGTGCTAGCGGGAGCTCCTACAATGACGAGCAGTACTTC	CSASGSSYNDEQYF